This T cell receptor beta chain was retrieved from a study of OX40 agonist ivuxolimab in advanced cancers. Looking at the study overall: Patients were infused with ivuxolimab every 2 weeks at 0.01 to 10 mg/kg.

Germline V gene lookup returns CDR1 GTSNPN and CDR2 SVGIG (reference sequence). The CDR3 consists of 16 residues. Between the trimmed V and J ends, which lost 0 bases and 0 bases, there was a span of 15 bases. This table comes from immunoSEQ multiplex PCR, and its TCRdb copy is limited to in-frame clones, with some not included. Of 100,000 to 150,000 clones in the sample, 85% to 95% were seen once. At cycle 4 day 1, cycle 7 day 1, and baseline, blood was sampled. This chain uses TRBV30 with TRBJ2-7; D is perhaps TRBD1 or TRBD2 (6 bases each). The sequence was collected from an adult with an advanced solid tumor such as melanoma, head and neck, liver or kidney cancer. The sample here was CD4+ or CD8+ T cells sorted from blood, taken in a trial of the OX40 agonist ivuxolimab. In DNA form, the CDR3 reads TGTGCCTGGAGTGTACGACGAGGGGGGAGCTCCTACGAGCAGTACTTC. It yields the protein CAWSVRRGGSSYEQYF.